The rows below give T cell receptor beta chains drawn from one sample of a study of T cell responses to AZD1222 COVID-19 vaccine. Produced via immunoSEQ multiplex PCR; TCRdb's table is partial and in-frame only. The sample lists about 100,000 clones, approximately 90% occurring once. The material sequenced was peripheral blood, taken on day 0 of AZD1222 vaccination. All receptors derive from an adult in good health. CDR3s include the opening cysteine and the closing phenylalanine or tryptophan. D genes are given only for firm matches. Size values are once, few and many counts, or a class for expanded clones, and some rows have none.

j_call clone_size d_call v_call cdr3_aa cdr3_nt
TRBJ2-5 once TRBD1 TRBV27 CASTITGGVGETQYF TGTGCCAGCACTATAACAGGGGGCGTTGGAGAGACCCAGTACTTC
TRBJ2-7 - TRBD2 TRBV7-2 CASSPQAGGLYEQYF TGTGCCAGCAGCCCTCAAGCGGGGGGGCTTTACGAGCAGTACTTC
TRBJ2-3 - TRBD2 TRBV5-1 CASSGGLAGVDTQYF TGCGCCAGCAGCGGAGGACTAGCGGGGGTCGATACGCAGTATTTT
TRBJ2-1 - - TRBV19 CASSTNWVGEQFF TGTGCCAGTAGTACCAACTGGGTGGGTGAGCAGTTCTTC
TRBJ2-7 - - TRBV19 CASSPGPWAYEQYF TGTGCCAGTAGCCCGGGACCCTGGGCCTACGAGCAGTACTTC
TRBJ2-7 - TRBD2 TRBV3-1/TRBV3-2 CASSQYPGRDYEQYF TGTGCCAGCAGCCAATACCCAGGGAGGGACTACGAGCAGTACTTC
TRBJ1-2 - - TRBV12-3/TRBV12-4 CASSFEGGIGYTF TGTGCCAGCAGTTTTGAAGGAGGGATTGGCTACACCTTC
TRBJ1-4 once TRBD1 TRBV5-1 CASSLTVGTENEKLFF TGCGCCAGCAGCTTGACGGTCGGGACAGAAAATGAAAAACTGTTTTTT
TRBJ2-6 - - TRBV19 CASSIFSVAGANVLTF TGTGCCAGTAGTATTTTCAGTGTCGCTGGGGCCAACGTCCTGACTTTC
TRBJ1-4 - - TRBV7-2 CASSFSANEKLFF TGTGCCAGCAGCTTCTCCGCGAATGAAAAACTGTTTTTT
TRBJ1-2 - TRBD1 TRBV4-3 CASSSGTGNYGYTF TGCGCCAGCAGCTCCGGGACAGGGAACTATGGCTACACCTTC
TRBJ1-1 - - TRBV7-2 CASSPAIPAEAFF TGTGCCAGCAGCCCAGCCATCCCGGCTGAAGCTTTCTTT
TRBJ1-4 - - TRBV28 CASSSQTGLGEKLFF TGTGCCAGCAGTTCACAGACAGGCCTGGGGGAAAAACTGTTTTTT
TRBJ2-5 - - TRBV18 CASSPQGRPQYF TGTGCCAGCTCGCCGCAGGGACGGCCCCAATACTTC
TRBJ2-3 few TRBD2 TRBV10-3 CAISPSGVSTDTQYF TGTGCCATCAGTCCTAGCGGGGTGAGCACAGATACGCAGTATTTT
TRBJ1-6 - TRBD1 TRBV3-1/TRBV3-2 CASSRDSMVSPLHF TGTGCCAGCAGCCGGGACAGTATGGTTTCACCCCTCCACTTT
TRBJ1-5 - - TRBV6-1 CASSEREPQHF TGTGCCAGCAGTGAACGGGAACCCCAGCATTTT
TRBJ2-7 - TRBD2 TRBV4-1 CASSQEASGGSYEQYF TGCGCCAGCAGCCAAGAGGCTAGCGGGGGGTCCTACGAGCAGTACTTC
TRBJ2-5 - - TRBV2 CASRFQGPPQETQYF TGTGCCAGCCGTTTTCAGGGACCCCCCCAAGAGACCCAGTACTTC
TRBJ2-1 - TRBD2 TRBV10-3 CAMAPTAGRDEQFF TGTGCCATGGCCCCCACGGCAGGGAGGGATGAGCAGTTCTTC
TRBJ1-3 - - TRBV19 CASSIKGTSGNTIYF TGTGCCAGTAGTATAAAAGGGACCTCTGGAAACACCATATATTTT
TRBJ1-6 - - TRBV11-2 CASSRRSGGDSPLHF TGTGCCAGCAGCCGGCGGAGCGGGGGCGATTCACCCCTCCACTTT
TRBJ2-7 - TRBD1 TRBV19 CASSRGQERIEQYF TGTGCCAGTAGTAGAGGACAGGAGAGGATCGAGCAGTACTTC
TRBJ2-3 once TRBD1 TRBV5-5 CASSWQTGGSTDTQYF TGTGCCAGCAGCTGGCAGACAGGGGGGAGCACAGATACGCAGTATTTT
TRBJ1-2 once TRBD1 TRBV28 CASRPGTGFAYGYTF TGTGCCAGCAGGCCCGGGACAGGGTTTGCCTATGGCTACACCTTC
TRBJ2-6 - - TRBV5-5 CASTPMLFFGDSGANVLTF TGTGCCAGCACCCCGATGCTCTTCTTTGGGGACTCTGGGGCCAACGTCCTGACTTTC
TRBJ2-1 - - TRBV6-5 CASSQILATYNEQFF TGTGCCAGCAGTCAAATCCTAGCCACGTACAATGAGCAGTTCTTC
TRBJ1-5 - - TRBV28 CASSPQGRGSNQPQHF TGTGCCAGCAGCCCCCAGGGGAGGGGGTCCAATCAGCCCCAGCATTTT
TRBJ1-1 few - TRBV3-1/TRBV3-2 CASSQDEGKREAFF TGTGCCAGCAGCCAAGATGAGGGGAAACGGGAAGCTTTCTTT
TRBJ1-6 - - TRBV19 CASSIQGIWNSPLHF TGTGCCAGTAGCATTCAGGGCATTTGGAATTCACCCCTCCACTTT
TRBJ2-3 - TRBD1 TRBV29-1 CSVEDALTGGPDTQYF TGCAGCGTTGAAGATGCTTTAACAGGGGGGCCAGATACGCAGTATTTT
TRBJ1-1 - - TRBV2 CASSQTGAEAFF TGTGCCAGCAGTCAGACGGGAGCTGAAGCTTTCTTT
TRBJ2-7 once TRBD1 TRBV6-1 CASSEAGTGGYEQYF TGTGCCAGCAGTGAAGCAGGGACAGGGGGCTACGAGCAGTACTTC
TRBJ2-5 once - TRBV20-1 CSASGRETQYF TGCAGTGCTAGCGGAAGGGAGACCCAGTACTTC
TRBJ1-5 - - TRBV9 CASSKGDNQPQHF TGTGCCAGCAGTAAGGGGGACAATCAGCCCCAGCATTTT
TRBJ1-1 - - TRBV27 CASSPPLGEAFF TGTGCCAGCAGCCCCCCTCTCGGTGAAGCTTTCTTT